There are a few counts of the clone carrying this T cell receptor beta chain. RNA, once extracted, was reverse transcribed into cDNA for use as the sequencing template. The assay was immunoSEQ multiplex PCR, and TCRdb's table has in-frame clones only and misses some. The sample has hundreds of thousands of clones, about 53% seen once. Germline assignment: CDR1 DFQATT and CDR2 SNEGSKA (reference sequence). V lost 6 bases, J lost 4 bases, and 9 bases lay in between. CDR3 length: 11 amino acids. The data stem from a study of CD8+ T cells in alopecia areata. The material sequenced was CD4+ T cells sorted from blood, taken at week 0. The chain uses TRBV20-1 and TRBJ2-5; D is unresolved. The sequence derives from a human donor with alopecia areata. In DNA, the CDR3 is TGCAGTGCACGGATTAGAGAGACCCAGTACTTC. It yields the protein CSARIRETQYF.